A single sample is the source of the 21 T cell receptor beta chains below, sequenced in a study of T cell responses to AZD1222 COVID-19 vaccine. Profiled with immunoSEQ multiplex PCR; TCRdb holds only in-frame clones, not every one. The table records 80,000 to 90,000 clones, roughly 87% of them present only once. Sample: peripheral blood, taken on day 0 of AZD1222 vaccination. Receptor source: an adult in good health.

The rearrangement joins TRBV30 to TRBJ1-2; D is perhaps TRBD1 (5 bases). V lost 0 bases to trimming and J lost 3 bases, with 14 bases between them. The CDR3 contains 15 residues. Germline V lookup: CDR1 GTSNPN, CDR2 SVGIG (reference sequence). The CDR3 sequence: CAWSVLQGWDYGYTF. The CDR3 region has the DNA TGTGCCTGGAGTGTACTTCAGGGTTGGGACTATGGCTACACCTTC. The full variable domain, in which reference TRBV30 and TRBJ1-2 provide the parts outside the CDR3, is SQTIHQWPATLVQPVGSPLSLECTVEGTSNPNLYWYRQAAGRGLQLLFYSVGIGQISSEVPQNLSASRPQDRQFILSSKKLLLSDSGFYLCAWSVLQGWDYGYTFGSGTRLTVV.

The CDR3 bases are TGTGCCAGCAGCTTACTCGGACTAGCGGGAGCTAACGAGCAGTACTTC. Its translation is CASSLLGLAGANEQYF. The rearrangement joins TRBV7-9 to TRBJ2-7; TRBD2 matches at 13 bases. V was clipped by 2 bases and J by 5 bases; unmatched bases: 6. This CDR3 has 16 residues. The germline V gene encodes CDR1 SEHNR and CDR2 FQNEAQ (reference sequence).

The chain carries TRBV30 and TRBJ1-4; the D is unclear. The CDR3 covers 11 residues. Trimming took 0 bases from V and 14 from J, leaving 10 bases between them. Germline V gene sequence: CDR1 GTSNPN, CDR2 SVGIG (reference sequence). The CDR3 loop reads CAWSVGGNLFF. Written as DNA, the CDR3 is TGTGCCTGGAGTGTCGGTGGAAACCTGTTTTTT.

This sequence joins TRBV5-5 and TRBJ1-1; D unresolved. V dropped 0 bases and J dropped 8 bases, with 8 bases sitting between them. This CDR3 comprises 12 residues. Germline loops: CDR1 SGHKS, CDR2 YYEKEE (reference sequence). The CDR3 here is CASSLVNSEAFF. The CDR3 DNA follows: TGTGCCAGCAGCTTGGTGAACAGCGAAGCTTTCTTT. The variable domain in full, completed from reference TRBV5-5 and TRBJ1-1, reads DAGVTQSPTHLIKTRGQQVTLRCSPISGHKSVSWYQQVLGQGPQFIFQYYEKEERGRGNFPDRFSARQFPNYSSELNVNALLLGDSALYLCASSLVNSEAFFGQGTRLTVV.

The chain carries TRBV5-1 and TRBJ1-2, with unresolved D. Between the trimmed V and J ends, which lost 4 bases and 8 bases, there was a span of 12 bases. This CDR3 is built from 12 residues. Germline values: CDR1 SGHRS, CDR2 YFSETQ. The CDR3 DNA is TGCGCCAGCAGCCCAGAACGCGGAGGCTACACCTTC. Translating gives CASSPERGGYTF.

The chain has TRBV2 and TRBJ1-5; 7 nucleotides align to TRBD1. Germline assignment: CDR1 SNHLY and CDR2 FYNNEI. The J segment lost 2 bases and the V segment lost 6 bases, leaving 7 bases of the junction unmatched. This CDR3 has 15 residues. The CDR3 DNA sequence: TGTGCCAGCAGGGTACAGGGGATTGGCAATCAGCCCCAGCATTTT. Protein product: CASRVQGIGNQPQHF.

The chain joins TRBV28 to TRBJ1-2; 11 positions match TRBD1. Trimming took 6 bases from V and 2 from J; bases not matched to a gene: 5. Germline lookup yields CDR1 MDHEN and CDR2 SYDVKM. This CDR3 is 15 amino acids long. CDR3 nucleotide sequence: TGTGCCAGCAGGGCCGGGACAGGGGGAAACTATGGCTACACCTTC. It yields the protein CASRAGTGGNYGYTF.

This chain links TRBV5-4 with TRBJ1-2, with D hard to call. The CDR3 covers 16 residues. Trimming pared 4 bases from V and 4 bases from J, leaving 20 bases between. The germline V gene has CDR1 SGHNT and CDR2 YYREEE (reference sequence). The CDR3 spells CASSPQPGSATYGYTF. In DNA, the CDR3 is TGTGCCAGCAGCCCCCAACCAGGCAGCGCCACCTATGGCTACACCTTC. Combining the CDR3 with reference TRBV5-4 and TRBJ1-2 gives the whole variable domain ETGVTQSPTHLIKTRGQQVTLRCSSQSGHNTVSWYQQALGQGPQFIFQYYREEENGRGNFPPRFSGLQFPNYSSELNVNALELDDSALYLCASSPQPGSATYGYTFGSGTRLTVV.

This clone was counted once. This rearrangement joins TRBV2 to TRBJ2-2; TRBD1 matches at 7 bases. This CDR3 spans 15 amino acids. Germline CDR1 reads SNHLY; CDR2 reads FYNNEI. V was pared by 6 bases and J by 4 bases, with 8 bases of the junction left unmatched. The CDR3 DNA reads TGTGCCAGCAGCCTACAGGGGTCGGGCACCGGGGAGCTGTTTTTT. It codes for CASSLQGSGTGELFF.

The chain carries TRBV29-1 and TRBJ2-1; D remains unclear. This CDR3 has 12 residues. Germline CDR1 reads SQVTM; CDR2 reads ANQGSEA. The ends were cut back, 7 bases at V and 3 bases at J, with 10 bases in the middle. The CDR3 reads CSAAPNYNEQFF. CDR3 DNA: TGCAGCGCGGCCCCAAACTACAATGAGCAGTTCTTC.

The chain recombines TRBV5-1 with TRBJ1-1; 8 bases align to TRBD1. The length of the CDR3 is 14 residues. The V and J ends lost 4 bases and 6 bases, in that order; junction bases with no gene match: 8. Germline CDR1 and CDR2: SGHRS and YFSETQ. The CDR3 protein is CASSGGRGLAEAFF. The CDR3 DNA follows: TGCGCCAGCAGCGGTGGCAGGGGGCTGGCTGAAGCTTTCTTT.

J is TRBJ2-7 and V is TRBV7-8; tentatively, D is TRBD1 (6 bases). Trimming shortened V by 5 bases and J by 3 bases, and 17 bases separated the two germline ends. The germline V gene has CDR1 SGHVS and CDR2 FQNEAQ. CDR3 length equals 15 residues. The CDR3: CASSLPGHEIYEQYF. DNA for the CDR3: TGTGCCAGCAGCCTTCCGGGACATGAGATCTACGAGCAGTACTTC.

The J gene is TRBJ2-1, the V gene TRBV7-2; 8 positions agree with TRBD2. V gave up 5 bases and J gave up 7 bases; unmatched junction bases: 10. In germline, CDR1 is SGHTA, CDR2 FQGNSA. The CDR3 totals 15 residues. CDR3 residues: CASSPRLARGNEQFF. As DNA, the CDR3 is TGTGCCAGCAGCCCCCGACTAGCGAGGGGGAATGAGCAGTTCTTC.

The chain links TRBV10-1 to TRBJ1-2; the match to TRBD1 covers 7 bases. Trimming removed 0 bases from V and 7 bases from J; junction bases left unmatched: 11. The CDR3 runs 16 residues. Germline V gives CDR1 WNHNN, CDR2 SYGVQD (reference sequence). This CDR3 is CASSESIGGGAGGYTF. CDR3 nucleotides: TGCGCCAGCAGTGAGTCGATTGGAGGGGGCGCCGGTGGCTACACCTTC.

Remarks on this clone: The same CDR3 is also encoded by other DNA sequences in this sample. This chain joins TRBV4-1 and TRBJ2-7; TRBD1 aligns across 10 bases. The CDR3 is 15 residues long. The J segment lost 2 bases and the V segment lost 1 base, leaving 2 bases of the junction unmatched. The germline V gene encodes CDR1 MGHRA and CDR2 YSYEKL. The CDR3 coding sequence is TGCGCCAGCAGCCAAGGGACAGGGGGGACCTACGAGCAGTACTTC. This codes for CASSQGTGGTYEQYF.

V gene TRBV6-6 combines with J gene TRBJ1-1, with 7 bases lining up with TRBD1. The CDR3 has 12 amino acids. CDR1 and CDR2 from the germline V gene are MNHNY and SVGAGI (reference sequence). The trim removed 6 bases at V and 7 bases at J, leaving 5 bases unmatched. The CDR3: CASRAGQSEAFF. CDR3 nucleotides: TGTGCCAGCAGGGCGGGACAGAGTGAAGCTTTCTTT.

The chain employs TRBV15 and TRBJ2-7; D gene uncertain. V was shortened by 0 bases and J by 2 bases, with 11 bases between the two germline ends. Germline V gene lookup returns CDR1 LNHNV and CDR2 YYDKDF (reference sequence). The CDR3 length is 15 residues. As DNA, the CDR3 is TGTGCCACCAGCAGAGATCTGAAACAACCCTACGAGCAGTACTTC. Protein sequence: CATSRDLKQPYEQYF.

This chain uses TRBV4-1 with TRBJ1-4; TRBD1 aligns across 9 bases. Germline-derived CDR1 and CDR2 are MGHRA and YSYEKL. The ends lost 1 base at V and 3 bases at J; junction bases unmatched: 6. CDR3 length: 17 residues. The CDR3 sequence: CASSQGGQGTANEKLFF. The CDR3 nucleotides read TGCGCCAGCAGCCAAGGTGGACAGGGGACGGCTAATGAAAAACTGTTTTTT.

V usage is TRBV7-9 and J usage is TRBJ1-1; D possibly corresponds to TRBD1 (5 bases). The CDR3 loop spans 13 amino acids. Trimming removed 7 bases from V and 4 bases from J, with 13 bases in between. From germline, CDR1 is SEHNR and CDR2 FQNEAQ (reference sequence). The CDR3 region is CASTGQGGTEAFF. The CDR3 DNA reads as TGTGCCAGCACTGGCCAGGGAGGCACTGAAGCTTTCTTT.

V gene TRBV5-4 combines with J gene TRBJ1-4; 8 nucleotides match TRBD1. The CDR3 is 15 amino acids. V shed 1 base, J shed 6 bases, and the junction held 5 bases outside the gene matches. Germline loops: CDR1 SGHNT, CDR2 YYREEE (reference sequence). CDR3 sequence (DNA): TGTGCCAGCAGCTTGCGGACAGGGTTGGATGAAAAACTGTTTTTT. It encodes CASSLRTGLDEKLFF.

Points on this clone: The junction shows a germline mismatch at one end, possibly a read error. The chain couples TRBV3-1 (or the pseudogene TRBV3-2) to TRBJ2-7; 14 nucleotides agree with TRBD2. This CDR3 is 15 amino acids long. CDR1 LGHDT and CDR2 YNNKEL come from the germline V gene (reference sequence). CDR3 nucleotide sequence: TGTGCCAGTAGCCGGGGACTAGCGGGAGTTTACGAGCAGTACTTC. This translates into CASSRGLAGVYEQYF.